Following are 19 T cell receptor beta chains from one sample sequenced in a study of shared clonotypes between healthy human individuals. Clones were sequenced by immunoSEQ multiplex PCR, and TCRdb holds only the in-frame ones, with some missing. The sample lists 2 million to 3 million clones; over 85% were seen once. The specimen was naive CD4+ T cells from PBMCs. The sample's subset: CD45RA+ positively selected. The source is a man aged 18-30 years in good health. Some clones in this sample may be carry-over from other donors' samples.

The V gene is TRBV28, the J gene TRBJ2-2, with a possible D match to TRBD2 (5 bases). With 7 bases removed from V and 0 bases from J, the gap between germline ends came to 12 bases. Per the germline V gene, CDR1 is MDHEN and CDR2 is SYDVKM. This CDR3 is built from 15 residues. CDR3 nucleotides: TGTGCCAGCACCCCCGGACTGACGAACACCGGGGAGCTGTTTTTT. Its translation: CASTPGLTNTGELFF.

J is TRBJ1-4 and V is TRBV28; TRBD1 matches 8 bases. Trimming removed 7 bases from V and 4 bases from J; junction bases left unmatched: 11. CDR1 is MDHEN and CDR2 is SYDVKM in the germline V gene. The CDR3 runs to 16 residues. CDR3 nucleotides: TGTGCCAGCAAGGAGGGGAGGGACAGGATTAATGAAAAACTGTTTTTT. The encoded protein is CASKEGRDRINEKLFF.

CDR3 loop: CASSSGLNYGYTF. The CDR3 DNA reads as TGCGCCAGCAGTAGCGGCCTCAACTATGGCTACACCTTC. The rearrangement uses TRBV10-1 and TRBJ1-2; D unresolved. The germline CDR1 and CDR2 sequences are WNHNN and SYGVQD (reference sequence). The V and J ends lost 5 bases and 2 bases respectively, with 9 bases between them. This CDR3 has 13 residues.

V and J are TRBV2 and TRBJ2-3, with D hard to call. The V gene's germline CDR1 is SNHLY and CDR2 FYNNEI. The CDR3 has 14 residues. V lost 1 base and J 2 bases, leaving 7 bases between the germline ends. The CDR3 region is CASSEVWVTDTQYF. The CDR3 DNA follows: TGTGCCAGCAGTGAAGTTTGGGTCACAGATACGCAGTATTTT.

This chain uses TRBV6-5 with TRBJ1-3; D remains unclear. Germline V CDR1 and CDR2: MNHEY, SVGAGI. The CDR3 is 16 residues long. V lost 0 bases and J lost 0, with 9 bases in between. The CDR3 DNA follows: TGTGCCAGCAGTTACTCGAGGCCGAGCTCTGGAAACACCATATATTTT. It yields the protein CASSYSRPSSGNTIYF.

A note on this clone: The same CDR3 arises from other DNA sequences in this sample as well. The chain recombines TRBV6-6 with TRBJ1-3; D remains ambiguous. This CDR3 is built from 15 residues. V was pared by 2 bases and J by 0 bases, with 8 bases between. Germline values: CDR1 MNHNY, CDR2 SVGAGI (reference sequence). CDR3: CASSYPGPSGNTIYF. CDR3 in DNA: TGTGCCAGCAGTTACCCCGGGCCCTCTGGAAACACCATATATTTT.

The J gene is TRBJ2-7, the V gene TRBV11-3, with 8 bases matching TRBD2. Trimming cost V 5 bases and J 0 bases; bases outside gene matches: 6. The CDR3 length is 15 residues. CDR1 and CDR2 from the germline V gene are SGHNT and YENEEA. DNA of the CDR3: TGTGCCAGCAGCCAGGACAGCGGGAGCTCCTACGAGCAGTACTTC. Encoded protein: CASSQDSGSSYEQYF.

This chain links TRBV4-3 with TRBJ2-5; D tentatively reads TRBD1 or TRBD2 (5 bases each). The CDR3 spans 13 residues. Germline assignment: CDR1 LGHNA and CDR2 YSLEER. V was shortened by 4 bases and J by 5 bases, with 11 bases between the two germline ends. The CDR3 protein is CASSPQGGETQYF. CDR3 sequence (DNA): TGCGCCAGCAGCCCTCAGGGCGGGGAGACCCAGTACTTC.

The chain links TRBV5-1 to TRBJ1-2; D not certain. V was clipped by 1 base and J by 5 bases, with 12 bases between them. The CDR3 extends over 14 amino acids. Germline assignment: CDR1 SGHRS and CDR2 YFSETQ. CDR3 DNA sequence: TGCGCCAGCAGCTTGCGGTCGGATACGTATGGCTACACCTTC. Protein product: CASSLRSDTYGYTF.

The V call is TRBV9, the J call TRBJ2-2; D unresolved. The ends were cut back, 2 bases at V and 3 bases at J, with 5 bases in the middle. The CDR3 is 13 amino acids. CDR1 and CDR2 (germline): SGDLS, YYNGEE. CDR3 residues: CASSVHDTGELFF. The CDR3 region has the DNA TGTGCCAGCAGCGTCCACGACACCGGGGAGCTGTTTTTT.

About this clone: Other DNA sequences in this sample translate to the same CDR3. This sequence joins TRBV28 and TRBJ1-2; D is unresolved. CDR1 is MDHEN, CDR2 SYDVKM, per germline. The CDR3 totals 12 residues. The ends were cut back, 1 base at V and 4 bases at J, with 4 bases in the middle. CDR3 sequence: CASSLFPYGYTF. CDR3 coding DNA: TGTGCCAGCAGTTTATTCCCCTATGGCTACACCTTC.

The chain carries TRBV10-3 and TRBJ1-3; no definite D call. Germline V gene data show CDR1 as ENHRY and CDR2 as SYGVKD. Trimming took 0 bases from V and 3 from J, leaving 18 bases between them. The CDR3 sequence is 18 residues long. Written as DNA, the CDR3 is TGTGCCATCAGTGAGTCGCCCCTCAACCCTCTAATTGGAAACACCATATATTTT. This codes for CAISESPLNPLIGNTIYF.

The genes are TRBV28 and TRBJ1-4; 7 bases align to TRBD1. Trimming removed 7 bases from V and 8 bases from J; junction bases left unmatched: 4. The V gene's germline CDR1 is MDHEN and CDR2 SYDVKM. The CDR3 consists of 12 residues. The CDR3 protein is CASINRGEKLFF. The CDR3 coding sequence is TGTGCCAGCATAAACAGGGGCGAAAAACTGTTTTTT.

This rearrangement joins TRBV6-5 to TRBJ2-2; TRBD1 agrees at 7 bases. After removal of 5 bases from V and 7 bases from J, the junction contained 4 bases not matched to a gene. The germline V gene has CDR1 MNHEY and CDR2 SVGAGI. There are 13 residues in the CDR3. The CDR3 DNA sequence: TGTGCCAGCAGTGCGACAGGGATCGGGGAGCTGTTTTTT. This encodes CASSATGIGELFF.

V is TRBV11-3 and J is TRBJ2-5; D might be TRBD2 (5 bases). Germline-derived CDR1 and CDR2 are SGHNT and YENEEA. The V end was cut by 5 bases, the J end by 5 bases, with 15 bases between. The CDR3 spans 14 residues. The CDR3 region has the DNA TGTGCCAGCAGCCCACCCGGGTCGGGGGAGACCCAGTACTTC. Translating gives CASSPPGSGETQYF.

The V gene is TRBV2, the J gene TRBJ2-1, with 11 bases fitting TRBD2. The CDR3 runs to 15 residues. Germline V gene sequence: CDR1 SNHLY, CDR2 FYNNEI. The V gene end was trimmed by 7 bases and the J gene end by 9 bases; junction bases not matched to a gene: 11. The CDR3 DNA follows: TGTGCCAGCACCACCACAACTAGCGGGAGCCCTGAGCAGTTCTTC. Translation gives CASTTTTSGSPEQFF. Complete variable domain (other parts from reference TRBV2 and TRBJ2-1): EPEVTQTPSHQVTQMGQEVILRCVPISNHLYFYWYRQILGQKVEFLVSFYNNEISEKSEIFDDQFSVERPDGSNFTLKIRSTKLEDSAMYFCASTTTTSGSPEQFFGPGTRLTVL.

The chain couples TRBV19 to TRBJ2-2; D ambiguous. Germline assignment: CDR1 LNHDA and CDR2 SQIVND (reference sequence). Trimming removed 0 bases at V and 0 bases at J, with 2 bases between. The CDR3 runs 14 residues. For the CDR3, the DNA is TGTGCCAGTAGTATAGAAACGAACACCGGGGAGCTGTTTTTT. This gives the protein CASSIETNTGELFF.

The V and J genes are TRBV20-1 and TRBJ1-2; tentative D call: TRBD1 (5 bases). The CDR3 covers 11 residues. Trimming pared 6 bases from V and 12 bases from J, leaving 17 bases between. CDR1 DFQATT and CDR2 SNEGSKA come from the germline V gene (reference sequence). CDR3 bases: TGCAGTGCATACGGAAGGGGATTGAACACCTTC. Protein sequence: CSAYGRGLNTF.

This clone is a singleton in its sample. The chain couples TRBV10-3 to TRBJ2-1; maybe TRBD1 (6 bases). Germline lookup yields CDR1 ENHRY and CDR2 SYGVKD. The CDR3 is made up of 15 amino acids. V was shortened by 2 bases and J by 7 bases, with 15 bases between the two germline ends. The CDR3 sequence is CAISETGPTENEQFF. The CDR3 bases are TGTGCCATCAGTGAGACAGGGCCCACGGAGAATGAGCAGTTCTTC.